What follows describes a single T cell receptor beta chain. This record belongs to a study of identical twins. From germline, CDR1 is SNHLY and CDR2 FYNNEI. The CDR3 runs to 16 residues. The V gene end was trimmed by 3 bases and the J gene end by 5 bases; junction bases not matched to a gene: 13. One entry per CDR3 protein, called by TCRdb with MiXCR from the 5' RACE reads. Seen here are roughly 290,000 distinct CDR3 sequences, around 8.8% observed once, and the top ten hold over 2%. These same data were also listed under a study on yellow fever vaccine responses in identical twins.

The sequence derives from a woman between 18 and 29 years old in good health. This sequence joins TRBV2 and TRBJ2-7; 7 bases line up with TRBD2. Sequenced input: memory (CD45RO+) T cells sorted from blood. CDR3 DNA: TGTGCCAGCAGTGAGGGGGTCGCGGGAGCCTTCCACGAGCAGTACTTC. It is translated as CASSEGVAGAFHEQYF.